The clone carrying this T cell receptor beta chain was observed once. The protocol was immunoSEQ multiplex PCR, while the TCRdb copy is restricted to in-frame clones and leaves out a portion. The sample lists a few hundred thousand clones; about 90% were seen once. This record belongs to a study of blood T cell repertoires in COVID-19. There are 13 residues in the CDR3. The germline gives CDR1 ENHRY, CDR2 SYGVKD. V shed 7 bases and J shed 1 base, with 10 bases lying between them. The sequencing input was PBMCs or T cells enriched from blood (not recorded which). The V call is TRBV10-3, the J call TRBJ1-1, with D possibly matching TRBD1 (5 bases). The sequence derives from a woman aged 30 to 39 who had recovered from COVID-19. CDR3 residues: CAITSTENTEAFF. In DNA form, the CDR3 reads TGTGCCATCACCTCGACAGAGAACACTGAAGCTTTCTTT.